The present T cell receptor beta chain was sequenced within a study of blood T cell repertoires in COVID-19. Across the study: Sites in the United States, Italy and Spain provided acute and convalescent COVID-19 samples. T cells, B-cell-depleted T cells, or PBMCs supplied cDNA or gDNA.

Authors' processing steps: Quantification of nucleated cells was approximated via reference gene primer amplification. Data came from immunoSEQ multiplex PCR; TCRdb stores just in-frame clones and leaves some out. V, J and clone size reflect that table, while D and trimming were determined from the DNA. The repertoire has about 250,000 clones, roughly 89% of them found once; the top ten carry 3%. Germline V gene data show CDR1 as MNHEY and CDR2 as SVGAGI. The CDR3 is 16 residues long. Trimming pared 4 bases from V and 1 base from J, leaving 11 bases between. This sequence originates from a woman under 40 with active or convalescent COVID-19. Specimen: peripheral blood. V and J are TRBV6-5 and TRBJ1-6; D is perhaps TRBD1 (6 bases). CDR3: CASSSIGQSYNSPLHF. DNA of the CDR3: TGTGCCAGCAGTTCAATTGGACAGTCCTATAATTCACCCCTCCACTTT.